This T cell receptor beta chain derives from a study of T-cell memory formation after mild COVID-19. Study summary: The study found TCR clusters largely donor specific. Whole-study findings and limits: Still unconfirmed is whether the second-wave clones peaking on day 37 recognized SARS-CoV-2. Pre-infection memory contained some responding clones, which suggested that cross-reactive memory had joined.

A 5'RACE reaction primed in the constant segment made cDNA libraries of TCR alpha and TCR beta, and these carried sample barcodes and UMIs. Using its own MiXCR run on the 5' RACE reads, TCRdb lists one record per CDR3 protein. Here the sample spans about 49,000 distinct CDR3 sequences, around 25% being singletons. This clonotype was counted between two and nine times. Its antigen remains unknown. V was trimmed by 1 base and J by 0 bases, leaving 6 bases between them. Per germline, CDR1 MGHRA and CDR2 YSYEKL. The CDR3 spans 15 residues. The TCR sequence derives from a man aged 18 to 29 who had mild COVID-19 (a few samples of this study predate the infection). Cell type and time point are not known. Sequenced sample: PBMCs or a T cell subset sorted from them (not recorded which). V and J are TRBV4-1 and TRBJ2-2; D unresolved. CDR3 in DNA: TGCGCCAGCAGCCAAGTCAGGACGAACACCGGGGAGCTGTTTTTT. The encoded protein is CASSQVRTNTGELFF.